One and the same sample provided the 18 T cell receptor beta chains below, sequenced in a study of vaccination and CD4 T cells after COVID-19. The assay that was used to sequence DNA from cultured CD4+ T cells was the Oncomine TCR Beta short-read assay. In TCRdb, the PCR reads were re-called with MiXCR into one record per CDR3 protein. The data hold approximately 22,000 distinct CDR3 sequences, with roughly 60% observed a single time. Indicated treatment: approximately 9-day PBMC culture with coronavirus spike peptide pools or control peptides (ViraFEST assay). No cognate antigen is known for these TCRs. The sample comprised CD4+ T cells from blood, cultured in vitro. The receptors come from a human donor who had recovered from COVID-19.

This chain connects TRBV24-1 to TRBJ2-3, with TRBD1 matching over 10 bases. The germline V gene has CDR1 KGHDR and CDR2 SFDVKD. The CDR3 is 18 amino acids. V dropped 4 bases and J dropped 0; count of bases not matched to a gene: 9. The CDR3 sequence is CATSDRDPDRGSTDTQYF. The CDR3 DNA is TGTGCCACCAGTGACCGTGACCCGGACAGGGGGAGCACAGATACGCAGTATTTT.

This clonotype has just a few counts. This chain links TRBV27 with TRBJ2-5; D is perhaps TRBD1 or TRBD2 (5 bases each). Germline loops: CDR1 MNHEY, CDR2 SMNVEV (reference sequence). The V end was cut by 1 base, the J end by 3 bases, with 12 bases between. CDR3 length equals 15 residues. The CDR3 DNA reads TGTGCCAGCAGTTTATTGGGGGACGGAGAAGAGACCCAGTACTTC. Residues: CASSLLGDGEETQYF.

The chain carries TRBV27 and TRBJ2-5; D may be TRBD1 or TRBD2 (6 bases each). The germline V and J ends were trimmed by 4 bases and 1 base, with 10 bases remaining between them. Germline-derived CDR1 and CDR2 are MNHEY and SMNVEV (reference sequence). The CDR3 runs 14 residues. The chain's CDR3 is CASSWGAGQETQYF. In DNA, the CDR3 is TGTGCCAGCAGTTGGGGGGCAGGCCAAGAGACCCAGTACTTC.

The V and J genes are TRBV6-2 or TRBV6-3 and TRBJ1-1; D possibly corresponds to TRBD1 (5 bases). Germline assignment: CDR1 MNHEY and CDR2 SVGEGT. This CDR3 has 15 residues. V was clipped by 0 bases and J by 7 bases, with 15 bases between them. The DNA for the CDR3 is TGTGCCAGCAGTTACTCGGCTGCGAGGGGTGTTGAAGCTTTCTTT. It yields the protein CASSYSAARGVEAFF.

This chain joins TRBV6-1 and TRBJ2-4, with 8 bases that match TRBD2. After removal of 2 bases from V and 10 bases from J, the junction contained 10 bases not matched to a gene. In germline, CDR1 is MNHNS, CDR2 SASEGT. This CDR3 comprises 15 residues. The CDR3 sequence is CASSELSAGERIQYF. The CDR3, as DNA: TGTGCCAGCAGTGAATTATCAGCGGGAGAACGTATTCAGTACTTC.

The chain carries TRBV29-1 and TRBJ1-1, with a tentative D call TRBD1 (5 bases). This CDR3 has 13 amino acids. Trimming shortened V by 4 bases and J by 4 bases, and 13 bases separated the two germline ends. Germline CDR1 SQVTM, CDR2 ANQGSEA. The CDR3 region is CSVGQFGGTEAFF. CDR3 coding DNA: TGCAGCGTTGGACAGTTTGGGGGCACTGAAGCTTTCTTT.

The rearrangement joins TRBV7-9 to TRBJ1-1; maybe TRBD1 (6 bases). The CDR3 loop spans 13 amino acids. Per germline, CDR1 SEHNR and CDR2 FQNEAQ (reference sequence). With 4 bases removed from V and 0 bases from J, the gap between germline ends came to 6 bases. The CDR3 reads CASSSGVNTEAFF. The CDR3 DNA sequence: TGTGCCAGCAGCTCAGGGGTGAACACTGAAGCTTTCTTT.

The V call is TRBV2, the J call TRBJ1-1, with D perhaps TRBD1 (5 bases). There are 14 residues in the CDR3. V lost 5 bases and J lost 5, with 15 bases in between. The germline V gene has CDR1 SNHLY and CDR2 FYNNEI. CDR3 DNA sequence: TGTGCCAGCAGTCGCGCTGGGGAGGGGACTGAAGCTTTCTTT. Translation gives CASSRAGEGTEAFF.

This clonotype appeared a few times. This chain uses TRBV6-2 or TRBV6-3 with TRBJ1-5; D unclear. Germline CDR1 is MNHEY and CDR2 is SVGEGT. V was cut by 4 bases and J by 0 bases, with 10 bases left in between. The CDR3 is made up of 15 amino acids. The CDR3 is CASSLGAISNQPQHF. The CDR3 DNA reads as TGTGCCAGCAGTTTGGGTGCTATTAGCAATCAGCCCCAGCATTTT.

The chain is built from TRBV11-2 and TRBJ2-5; TRBD2 matches 9 bases. Germline lookup yields CDR1 SGHAT and CDR2 FQNNGV. The CDR3 length is 15 residues. After removal of 4 bases from V and 7 bases from J, the junction contained 10 bases not matched to a gene. The CDR3 bases are TGTGCCAGCAGCTACTCTGCGGGGGGGCGCGGGACCCAGTACTTC. It codes for CASSYSAGGRGTQYF. The complete variable domain, with remaining parts taken from reference TRBV11-2 and TRBJ2-5, reads EAGVAQSPRYKIIEKRQSVAFWCNPISGHATLYWYQQILGQGPKLLIQFQNNGVVDDSQLPKDRFSAERLKGVDSTLKIQPAKLEDSAVYLCASSYSAGGRGTQYFGPGTRLLVL.

Only a few counts were recorded for this clonotype. The rearrangement links TRBV20-1 to TRBJ1-2; no firm D call. The CDR3 runs to 14 residues. Trimming took off 4 bases at V and 4 bases at J, with 16 bases between the two ends. The germline gives CDR1 DFQATT, CDR2 SNEGSKA (reference sequence). The DNA of the CDR3 is TGCAGTGCTACCCCGGGCCTGGTGACCTATGGCTACACCTTC. It codes for CSATPGLVTYGYTF.

The chain links TRBV5-1 to TRBJ1-2; possibly TRBD1 for D (5 bases). Germline V CDR1 and CDR2: SGHRS, YFSETQ. V gave up 6 bases and J gave up 5 bases, with 8 bases separating them. This CDR3 is built from 11 residues. This CDR3 reads CASTGGYGYTF. CDR3 bases: TGCGCCAGCACCGGGGGATATGGCTACACCTTC.

This chain joins TRBV25-1 and TRBJ1-6; TRBD1 is a possible D gene (5 bases). Looked up from germline, CDR1 is MGHDK and CDR2 is SYGVNS. Between the trimmed V and J ends, which lost 10 bases and 5 bases, there was a span of 12 bases. CDR3 length: 13 amino acids. Here the CDR3 DNA reads TGTGCCACCAGAAGGGGTAATAATTCACCCCTCCACTTT. Its translation is CATRRGNNSPLHF.

This clonotype was seen a handful of times. The V gene is TRBV28, the J gene TRBJ2-5; TRBD1 might be the D (5 bases). This CDR3 spans 14 amino acids. V was trimmed by 5 bases and J by 2 bases, leaving 12 bases between them. CDR1 is MDHEN, CDR2 SYDVKM, per germline. CDR3 loop: CASSPRQRQETQYF. The DNA of the CDR3 is TGTGCCAGCAGTCCTCGACAGCGACAAGAGACCCAGTACTTC.

The rearrangement uses TRBV20-1 and TRBJ2-3; 8 bases are a match to TRBD2. CDR3 length: 14 amino acids. Germline loops: CDR1 DFQATT, CDR2 SNEGSKA (reference sequence). With 6 bases clipped from V and 4 bases from J, the junction kept 9 bases outside the gene matches. Here the CDR3 reads CSAPLAGVPDTQYF. The DNA for the CDR3 is TGCAGTGCCCCGCTAGCGGGCGTGCCAGATACGCAGTATTTT.

The chain has TRBV6-1 and TRBJ1-3; maybe TRBD1 (6 bases). V was clipped by 8 bases and J by 3 bases, with 11 bases between them. Per germline, CDR1 MNHNS and CDR2 SASEGT. CDR3 length: 13 amino acids. The CDR3 loop reads CASFTGLGNTIYF. CDR3 nucleotides: TGTGCCAGCTTCACAGGGCTTGGAAACACCATATATTTT.

The CDR3: CSAPGAGYGEQYF. In DNA form, the CDR3 reads TGCAGTGCCCCGGGGGCAGGGTATGGCGAGCAGTACTTC. The chain is built from TRBV20-1 and TRBJ2-7; D possibly uses TRBD1 or TRBD2 (6 bases each). The CDR3 length is 13 residues. The germline gives CDR1 DFQATT, CDR2 SNEGSKA (reference sequence). Trimming pared 6 bases from V and 6 bases from J, leaving 18 bases between.

The V gene is TRBV11-3, the J gene TRBJ2-1; tentatively, D is TRBD1 or TRBD2 (6 bases each). V gave up 1 base and J gave up 9 bases, with 16 bases separating them. Germline V gene sequence: CDR1 SGHNT, CDR2 YENEEA. There are 15 residues in the CDR3. Here the CDR3 reads CASSLGGATYFEQFF. CDR3 DNA: TGTGCCAGCAGCTTAGGGGGGGCCACATACTTTGAGCAGTTCTTC.